This T cell receptor beta chain was sequenced for a study of cytomegalovirus exposure and HLA in healthy donors. Study-level findings and limits: Most TCR sequences were rare, but some public TCRs occurred in many donors. TCR beta sequences numbering around 15,000 were associated with HLA alleles at 0.05 false discovery rate in a later analysis. There were some 150 TCR beta chains listed as cytomegalovirus-associated.

On this clone: The antigen is not known.

This CDR3 is built from 17 residues. Per germline, CDR1 LNHDA and CDR2 SQIVND (reference sequence). V was shortened by 5 bases and J by 0 bases, with 18 bases between the two germline ends. The PCR contained 60 Vbeta and 13 Jbeta primers. Assay: immunoSEQ multiplex PCR; the TCRdb copy retains only in-frame clones and omits some. This repertoire shows 150,000 to 200,000 clones, roughly 83% found once; its top ten account for 1.6%. Sequenced sample: PBMCs. The receptor was isolated from a woman aged 45-65 years in good health and CMV-seronegative. The genes are TRBV19 and TRBJ2-3, with D tentatively TRBD2 (7 bases). CDR3 coding DNA: TGTGCCAGTAGTCCCGGGGGGACACGGCCTAGCACAGATACGCAGTATTTT. Protein product: CASSPGGTRPSTDTQYF. The entire variable domain, with the rest obtained from reference TRBV19 and TRBJ2-3, is as follows: DGGITQSPKYLFRKEGQNVTLSCEQNLNHDAMYWYRQDPGQGLRLIYYSQIVNDFQKGDIAEGYSVSREKKESFPLTVTSAQKNPTAFYLCASSPGGTRPSTDTQYFGPGTRLTVL.